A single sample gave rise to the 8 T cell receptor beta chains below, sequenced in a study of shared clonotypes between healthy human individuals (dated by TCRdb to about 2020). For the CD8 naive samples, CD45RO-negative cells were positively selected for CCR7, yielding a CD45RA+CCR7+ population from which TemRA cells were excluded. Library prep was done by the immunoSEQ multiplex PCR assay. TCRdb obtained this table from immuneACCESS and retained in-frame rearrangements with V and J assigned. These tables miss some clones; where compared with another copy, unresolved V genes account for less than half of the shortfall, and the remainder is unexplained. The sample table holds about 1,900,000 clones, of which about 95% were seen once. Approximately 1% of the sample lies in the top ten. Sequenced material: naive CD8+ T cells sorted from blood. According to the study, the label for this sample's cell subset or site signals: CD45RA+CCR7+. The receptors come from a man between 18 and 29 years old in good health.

CDR3 amino acids: CASSLVPGQGDGGYTF. CDR3 DNA: TGTGCCAGCAGCTTGGTTCCGGGACAGGGGGATGGAGGCTACACCTTC. The chain carries TRBV5-4 and TRBJ1-2, with 11 bases that match TRBD1. The CDR3 covers 16 residues. CDR1 SGHNT and CDR2 YYREEE come from the germline V gene (reference sequence). J lost 8 bases, V lost 0 bases, and 9 bases had no gene match.

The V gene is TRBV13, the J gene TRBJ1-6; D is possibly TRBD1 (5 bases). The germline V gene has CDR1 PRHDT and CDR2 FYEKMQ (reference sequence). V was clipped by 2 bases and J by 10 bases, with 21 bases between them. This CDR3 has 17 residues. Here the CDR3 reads CASSLWVQSDGGSPLHF. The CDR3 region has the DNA TGTGCCAGCAGCTTATGGGTCCAGTCGGATGGGGGGTCACCCCTCCACTTT.

The CDR3 DNA follows: TGTGCCAGCAGTGACCTCCAGGGGTGGTTCTCCTACGAGCAGTACTTC. Translating gives CASSDLQGWFSYEQYF. V and J are TRBV2 and TRBJ2-7, with D perhaps matching TRBD1 (6 bases). Germline lookup yields CDR1 SNHLY and CDR2 FYNNEI. V dropped 3 bases and J dropped 0 bases, with 15 bases sitting between them. This CDR3 contains 16 residues.

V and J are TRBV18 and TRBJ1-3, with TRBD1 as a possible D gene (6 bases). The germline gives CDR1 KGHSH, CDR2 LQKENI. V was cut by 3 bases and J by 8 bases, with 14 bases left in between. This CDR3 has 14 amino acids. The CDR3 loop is CASSPTGPGDTIYF. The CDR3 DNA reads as TGTGCCAGCTCACCTACGGGCCCAGGGGACACCATATATTTT.

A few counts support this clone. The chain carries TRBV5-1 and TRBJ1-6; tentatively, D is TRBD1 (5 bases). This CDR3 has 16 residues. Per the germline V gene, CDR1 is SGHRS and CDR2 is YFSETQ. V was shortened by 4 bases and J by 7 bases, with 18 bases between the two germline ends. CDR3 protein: CASSPGRNSGNSPLHF. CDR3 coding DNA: TGCGCCAGCAGCCCTGGACGGAATTCAGGGAATTCACCCCTCCACTTT.

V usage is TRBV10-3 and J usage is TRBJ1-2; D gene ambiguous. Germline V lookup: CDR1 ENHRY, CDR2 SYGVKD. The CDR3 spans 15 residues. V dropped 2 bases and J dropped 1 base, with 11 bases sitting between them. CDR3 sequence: CAISEPPTFNYGYTF. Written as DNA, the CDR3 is TGTGCCATCAGTGAGCCTCCGACATTTAACTATGGCTACACCTTC.

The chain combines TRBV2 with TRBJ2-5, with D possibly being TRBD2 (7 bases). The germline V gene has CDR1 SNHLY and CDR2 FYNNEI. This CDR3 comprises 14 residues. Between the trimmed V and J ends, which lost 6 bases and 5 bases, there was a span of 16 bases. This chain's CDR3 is CASSQRGGWETQYF. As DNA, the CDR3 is TGTGCCAGCAGCCAAAGGGGGGGCTGGGAGACCCAGTACTTC. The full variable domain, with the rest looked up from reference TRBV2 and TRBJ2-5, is EPEVTQTPSHQVTQMGQEVILRCVPISNHLYFYWYRQILGQKVEFLVSFYNNEISEKSEIFDDQFSVERPDGSNFTLKIRSTKLEDSAMYFCASSQRGGWETQYFGPGTRLLVL.

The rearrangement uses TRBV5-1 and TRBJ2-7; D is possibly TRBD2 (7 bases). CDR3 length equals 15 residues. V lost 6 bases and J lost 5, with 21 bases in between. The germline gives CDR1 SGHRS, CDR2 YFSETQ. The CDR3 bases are TGCGCCAGCACGCAAGGGGGAGGGGGACTCAACGAGCAGTACTTC. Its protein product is CASTQGGGGLNEQYF. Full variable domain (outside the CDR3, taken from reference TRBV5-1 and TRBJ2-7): KAGVTQTPRYLIKTRGQQVTLSCSPISGHRSVSWYQQTPGQGLQFLFEYFSETQRNKGNFPGRFSGRQFSNSRSEMNVSTLELGDSALYLCASTQGGGGLNEQYFGPGTRLTVT.